This T cell receptor beta chain originates from a study of T cells after yellow fever vaccination. Study-wide points: Abundant clonotypes from the bulk population could have been carried over as contaminants into FACS-sorted repertoires. A large majority of primary-vaccination clones showed up again after the booster (about 97% CD4, roughly 88% CD8).

As concerns this clonotype: The antigen is not known.

UMIs were added to TCR cDNA along with a universal primer site when it was made by 5'RACE template switching. A single record per CDR3 protein comes from TCRdb applying MiXCR to the 5' RACE reads. The sample holds about 160,000 distinct CDR3 sequences, about 7% seen once. The CDR3 runs to 14 residues. In germline, CDR1 is SGHAT, CDR2 FQNNGV. Losses at the gene ends were 5 bases for V and 11 bases for J; bases not matched to a gene: 12. The material was CD4+ T cells sorted from PBMCs, obtained less than 6 days after the first yellow fever vaccination. This sequence joins TRBV11-2 and TRBJ1-1, with 9 bases that match TRBD1. This receptor was taken from a man younger than 35 who received the YFV17D yellow fever vaccine. CDR3 in amino acids: CASSDRDRVYWAFF. CDR3 nucleotide sequence: TGTGCCAGCAGCGACCGGGACAGGGTATATTGGGCTTTCTTT.